This note documents a single T cell receptor (beta chain) sequence. Its antigen is currently unknown. One junction end disagrees with the germline gene, perhaps due to a read error. Germline DNA was also extracted, and blood RNA derived from unsorted whole blood. The CDR3 spans 15 residues. Priming with a constant-region primer yielded TCR beta cDNA from 450 to 600 ng total RNA. Slightly modified ARM-PCR served as the procedure for the TCR beta libraries. These libraries came from three rounds of nested multiplex PCR. The first two PCR rounds used TRBV1-TRBV30 forward primers with a C-beta reverse primer, roughly 10 cycles each. TCRdb analysed the multiplex PCR reads with MiXCR anew, one entry per CDR3 protein. The sample lists approximately 330,000 distinct CDR3 sequences, about two thirds occurring once. This sample was taken from a study of tumor-infiltrating lymphocytes in primary liver carcinoma. Study-wide results and limits: Tumor region pairs outstripped tumor-adjacent and tumor-blood pairs in overlap. Samples were bulk unsorted, so CD4+ and CD8+ repertoires were not compared. Tumors and blood were compared for top-250-clone fraction, and tumors had the significantly higher value (p = 0.039).

This receptor was identified in a man aged 40-50 years with primary liver carcinoma and hepatitis B virus infection. The chain combines TRBV12-3 or TRBV12-4 with TRBJ2-3; TRBD1 might be the D (5 bases). Sequenced input: peripheral blood. CDR3 residues: CANSPRQLGTETQYF. In nucleotides, the CDR3 is TGTGCCAACAGTCCAAGACAGCTAGGCACAGAAACGCAGTATTTT.